These T cell receptor beta chains were read from a single sample in a study of T cell repertoires in cytomegalovirus infection. These receptors' antigens are unknown. TCRdb recomputed calls from the reads with MiXCR, one row per CDR3 protein. Of around 570,000 distinct CDR3 sequences listed, roughly 43% are singletons. Sequenced here: cultured PBMCs, sampled from culture after CMV antigen stimulation. These receptors originate from a human donor in good health (CMV status not recorded). Some clones in this sample may be carry-over from other donors' samples. Each CDR3 is given with its conserved first and last residue. Size tells how often a clone was seen (once, few, many) or the class of an expanded clone, and some rows leave it out.

>TRBJ2-1|once|TRBV12-3/TRBV12-4
CASSFGRNVNEQFF
>TRBJ2-7|once|TRBV18
CASSTRGGQGYEQYF
>TRBJ2-1|once|TRBV25-1
CASSERGPIYEQFF
>TRBJ2-3|.|TRBV10-3
CAISDFVRTVGTDTQYF
>TRBJ2-5|.|TRBV4-1
CASSSASQETQYF
>TRBJ1-6|once|TRBV28
CASSKQENSPLHF
>TRBJ2-7|few|TRBV6-1
CASSLVGTAYEQYF
>TRBJ2-5|many|TRBV7-2
CASSLKGSGVETQYF
>TRBJ2-3|.|TRBV7-9
CASSSWGSTDTQYF
>TRBJ2-1|.|TRBV7-8
CASSSPAGTGLASYNEQFF
>TRBJ2-7|many|TRBV7-2
CASTTQGIKCYEQYF
>TRBJ2-1|once|TRBV6-1
CASGATSSYNEQFF
>TRBJ2-3|few|TRBV7-6
CASSPPSGAGDTQYF
>TRBJ2-7|many|TRBV7-8
CASNRPGPGQRTYEQYF
>TRBJ2-4|few|TRBV19
CASSLQGTQGNIQYF
>TRBJ2-5|few|TRBV7-2
CASSRSLGFETQYF
>TRBJ1-4|.|TRBV6-5
CASSEHGTTGQGEKLFF
>TRBJ2-3|.|TRBV2
CASSPLQRLAGQSSTDTQYF
>TRBJ1-6|.|TRBV28
CASSPQGTPNSPLHF
>TRBJ1-6|many|TRBV7-2
CASSLSGGPLHF
>TRBJ2-2|few|TRBV4-2
CASSQDRNGGGTGELFF
>TRBJ2-3|.|TRBV4-1
CASSQAGLADTQYF
>TRBJ2-1|many|TRBV7-2
CASSSISSYNEQFF
>TRBJ2-2|.|TRBV6-5
CASRQRGYTGELFF
>TRBJ2-2|few|TRBV7-2
CASSLGVTSGRTGELFF
>TRBJ2-1|.|TRBV5-1
CASSLATDSVQFF
>TRBJ2-7|.|TRBV27
CASRQREYEQYF
>TRBJ2-1|once|TRBV7-9
CASSSTVGGYYNEQFF
>TRBJ2-1|.|TRBV20-1
CSARSGVGTYNEQFF
>TRBJ2-7|.|TRBV27
CASTLPYTSAGEQYF
>TRBJ2-5|few|TRBV11-2
CASSKGHQETQYF
>TRBJ1-2|once|TRBV6-1
CASSEEGHPYGYTF
>TRBJ2-7|.|TRBV7-2
CASSLVDTTYEQYF
>TRBJ1-6|.|TRBV7-6
CASSFHRPNSPLHF
>TRBJ2-7|.|TRBV7-2
CASSLYTGESYEQYF
>TRBJ2-5|.|TRBV7-9
CASREGLAGGTAPRETQYF
>TRBJ1-1|.|TRBV10-3
CAIREGARDTEAFF
>TRBJ2-1|.|TRBV6-6
CASSHDSNEQFF
>TRBJ2-3|few|TRBV6-2/TRBV6-3
CASSYGDRAGPDTQYF
>TRBJ1-5|.|TRBV19
CASSIVFWGDLSNQPQHF
>TRBJ2-5|few|TRBV28
CASSFRMGGVWETQYF
>TRBJ2-7|.|TRBV11-2
CASSFLSPRRALDYEQYF
>TRBJ2-2|.|TRBV11-2
CASSQTSGRASGELFF
>TRBJ1-1|.|TRBV20-1
CSARWTENTEAFF
>TRBJ2-3|.|TRBV6-1
CASMAGQGTDTQYF
>TRBJ2-3|.|TRBV19
CASTHRGSTDTQYF
>TRBJ2-7|.|TRBV7-2
CASSLSRDYEQYF
>TRBJ2-2|many|TRBV7-2
CASSPEGSAGELFF
>TRBJ2-6|.|TRBV6-5
CASSYAAGVEGANVLTF
>TRBJ2-1|few|TRBV7-9
CASSLTPREDEQFF
>TRBJ1-1|many|TRBV7-2
CASSTRDQGTEAFF
>TRBJ2-2|.|TRBV7-2
CASSFLANTGELFF
>TRBJ2-1|.|TRBV4-3
CASPGTSGNNEQFF
>TRBJ1-1|.|TRBV12-3/TRBV12-4
CASSKGGMNTEAFF
>TRBJ1-2|few|TRBV5-4
CASSLEGGVPTF
>TRBJ2-3|few|TRBV7-9
CASSLSAGGIDTQYF
>TRBJ1-2|few|TRBV28
CASTGQSGSYTF